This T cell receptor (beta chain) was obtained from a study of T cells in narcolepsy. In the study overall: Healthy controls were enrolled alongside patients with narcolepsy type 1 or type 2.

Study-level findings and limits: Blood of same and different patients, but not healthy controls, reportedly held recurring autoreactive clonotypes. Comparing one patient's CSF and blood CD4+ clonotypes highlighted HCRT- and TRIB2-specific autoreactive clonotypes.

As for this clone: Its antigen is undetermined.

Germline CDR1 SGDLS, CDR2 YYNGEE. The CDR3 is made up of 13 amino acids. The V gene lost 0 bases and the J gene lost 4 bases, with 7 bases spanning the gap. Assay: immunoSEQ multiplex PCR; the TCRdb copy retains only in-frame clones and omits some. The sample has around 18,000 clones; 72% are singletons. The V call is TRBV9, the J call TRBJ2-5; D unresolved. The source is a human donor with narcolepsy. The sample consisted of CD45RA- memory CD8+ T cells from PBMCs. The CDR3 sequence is CASSVGGPETQYF. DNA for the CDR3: TGTGCCAGCAGCGTAGGAGGCCCAGAGACCCAGTACTTC.